This is a list of T cell receptor beta chains from one sample in a study of T cell responses to AZD1222 COVID-19 vaccine. Profiling relied on immunoSEQ multiplex PCR, and the TCRdb table lists in-frame clones only, not all of them. Here the sample spans about 260,000 clones, over 85% being singletons. The sample was peripheral blood, taken on day 0 of AZD1222 vaccination. The origin of the receptors is an adult in good health. The CDR3 runs from the conserved cysteine through the conserved F or W. Fields, in order: CDR3 DNA, CDR3 protein, clone size, CDR3 length, V gene, J gene, D gene. D genes are given only for firm matches. Clone size, where shown, is once, few, many, or a class for clones that have expanded.

CDR3 DNA: TGTGCCAGCCTAACCAGCGGAGAGACCCAGTACTTC
CDR3 protein: CASLTSGETQYF
clone size: .
CDR3 length: 12
V gene: TRBV28
J gene: TRBJ2-5
D gene: .

CDR3 DNA: TGTGCCAGCTCACGGACTAGCGGGGGCCAAGAGACCCAGTACTTC
CDR3 protein: CASSRTSGGQETQYF
clone size: .
CDR3 length: 15
V gene: TRBV18
J gene: TRBJ2-5
D gene: TRBD2

CDR3 DNA: TGCGCCAGCAGCCAAGATATCGGACAGGTTGAGCAGTACTTC
CDR3 protein: CASSQDIGQVEQYF
clone size: few
CDR3 length: 14
V gene: TRBV4-3
J gene: TRBJ2-7
D gene: TRBD1

CDR3 DNA: TGTGCCAGTGCCACCGGGGGGAGAAACATTCAGTACTTC
CDR3 protein: CASATGGRNIQYF
clone size: .
CDR3 length: 13
V gene: TRBV7-9
J gene: TRBJ2-4
D gene: TRBD2

CDR3 DNA: TGTGCCAGCAGCCGCCGTAGGAGGTCAAGCTCACCCCTCCACTTT
CDR3 protein: CASSRRRRSSSPLHF
clone size: once
CDR3 length: 15
V gene: TRBV21-1
J gene: TRBJ1-6
D gene: .

CDR3 DNA: TGTGCCAGCAGCACTCGGACTAGATCAGCGAATGAGCAGTTCTTC
CDR3 protein: CASSTRTRSANEQFF
clone size: .
CDR3 length: 15
V gene: TRBV3-1/TRBV3-2
J gene: TRBJ2-1
D gene: TRBD2

CDR3 DNA: TGTGCCAGCAGTTTTGGGGGGGAGGAAAACACCATATATTTT
CDR3 protein: CASSFGGEENTIYF
clone size: .
CDR3 length: 14
V gene: TRBV28
J gene: TRBJ1-3
D gene: .

CDR3 DNA: TGTGCCAGCAGCTTATGGAAGGGCACTGAAGCTTTCTTT
CDR3 protein: CASSLWKGTEAFF
clone size: .
CDR3 length: 13
V gene: TRBV7-3
J gene: TRBJ1-1
D gene: .

CDR3 DNA: TGCGCCAGCAGCCAAACGCCATTAGGGGTTGCTAACTATGGCTACACCTTC
CDR3 protein: CASSQTPLGVANYGYTF
clone size: .
CDR3 length: 17
V gene: TRBV4-1
J gene: TRBJ1-2
D gene: .

CDR3 DNA: TGTGCCAGCACATACCTTCTACAGGGGAGATCGTATGGCTACACCTTC
CDR3 protein: CASTYLLQGRSYGYTF
clone size: .
CDR3 length: 16
V gene: TRBV2
J gene: TRBJ1-2
D gene: TRBD1

CDR3 DNA: TGTGCCAGCAGCTTAGATACGGGGGCGAGTCAGCCCCAGCATTTT
CDR3 protein: CASSLDTGASQPQHF
clone size: .
CDR3 length: 15
V gene: TRBV7-2
J gene: TRBJ1-5
D gene: .

CDR3 DNA: TGTGCCATCAGTGAGTCGAGGGTCTTGGACAGGGGGACTAGCGGGAGAGGAAATGAGCAGTTCTTC
CDR3 protein: CAISESRVLDRGTSGRGNEQFF
clone size: once
CDR3 length: 22
V gene: TRBV10-3
J gene: TRBJ2-1
D gene: TRBD2

CDR3 DNA: TGCGCCAGCAGCCAAGCCCTCCAAGCGGGAGGGCCCTACGAGCAGTACTTC
CDR3 protein: CASSQALQAGGPYEQYF
clone size: .
CDR3 length: 17
V gene: TRBV4-3
J gene: TRBJ2-7
D gene: TRBD2

CDR3 DNA: TGTGCCAGCAGCTTAAGAGGGGAAGAGACCCAGTACTTC
CDR3 protein: CASSLRGEETQYF
clone size: once
CDR3 length: 13
V gene: TRBV7-3
J gene: TRBJ2-5
D gene: .

CDR3 DNA: TGCGCCAGCAGCTTGGGTACGCTATCCGGGGAGCTGTTTTTT
CDR3 protein: CASSLGTLSGELFF
clone size: .
CDR3 length: 14
V gene: TRBV5-1
J gene: TRBJ2-2
D gene: .

CDR3 DNA: TGTGCCAGCAGCCGAAAGACAGGGGGCGGCCGTATACATGGCTACACCTTC
CDR3 protein: CASSRKTGGGRIHGYTF
clone size: few
CDR3 length: 17
V gene: TRBV27
J gene: TRBJ1-2
D gene: TRBD1

CDR3 DNA: TGTGCCAGCAGCTTTCTGGGATCGGAGACCCAGTACTTC
CDR3 protein: CASSFLGSETQYF
clone size: .
CDR3 length: 13
V gene: TRBV7-2
J gene: TRBJ2-5
D gene: .

CDR3 DNA: TGCGCCAGCAGCCGGGACCCGGGCTCCGGGGAGCTGTTTTTT
CDR3 protein: CASSRDPGSGELFF
clone size: .
CDR3 length: 14
V gene: TRBV5-1
J gene: TRBJ2-2
D gene: .

CDR3 DNA: TGTGCCAGTAGTATAAGGGCCCAGAACACCGGGGAGCTGTTTTTT
CDR3 protein: CASSIRAQNTGELFF
clone size: .
CDR3 length: 15
V gene: TRBV19
J gene: TRBJ2-2
D gene: .

CDR3 DNA: TGCAGCGCCGATTGGAATGGCTACACCTTC
CDR3 protein: CSADWNGYTF
clone size: .
CDR3 length: 10
V gene: TRBV29-1
J gene: TRBJ1-2
D gene: .

CDR3 DNA: TGTGCCAGCAGTTTAATCTCCGGGACAGGGAATTCACCCCTCCACTTT
CDR3 protein: CASSLISGTGNSPLHF
clone size: .
CDR3 length: 16
V gene: TRBV27
J gene: TRBJ1-6
D gene: TRBD1

CDR3 DNA: TGTGCCAGCACCAATGGGCCCCGGGGCGGGAATCCAGATACGCAGTATTTT
CDR3 protein: CASTNGPRGGNPDTQYF
clone size: .
CDR3 length: 17
V gene: TRBV7-9
J gene: TRBJ2-3
D gene: .

CDR3 DNA: TGTGCCAGCAGCCCCCTGGGGCAGGGGGCTTATGAGCAGTTCTTC
CDR3 protein: CASSPLGQGAYEQFF
clone size: .
CDR3 length: 15
V gene: TRBV9
J gene: TRBJ2-1
D gene: TRBD1

CDR3 DNA: TGTGCCAGCAGTCCCTCCGGTTTCCTGGGGCCCCAGCATTTT
CDR3 protein: CASSPSGFLGPQHF
clone size: few
CDR3 length: 14
V gene: TRBV28
J gene: TRBJ1-5
D gene: .

CDR3 DNA: TGTGCCAGCAGGCCCTCCACAGGGGTAATAGAGACCCAGTACTTC
CDR3 protein: CASRPSTGVIETQYF
clone size: .
CDR3 length: 15
V gene: TRBV27
J gene: TRBJ2-5
D gene: TRBD1

CDR3 DNA: TGTGCCAGCAGTGATGTAACCGAGCAGTACTTC
CDR3 protein: CASSDVTEQYF
clone size: .
CDR3 length: 11
V gene: TRBV6-1
J gene: TRBJ2-7
D gene: .

CDR3 DNA: TGTGCCAGCAGCTCCCCTAGCGGCTCCTACGAGCAGTACTTC
CDR3 protein: CASSSPSGSYEQYF
clone size: .
CDR3 length: 14
V gene: TRBV7-9
J gene: TRBJ2-7
D gene: TRBD2

CDR3 DNA: TGTGCCAGCAGTCAGGGTTTAGGCGGGGGGTTCGATGAGCAGTTCTTC
CDR3 protein: CASSQGLGGGFDEQFF
clone size: .
CDR3 length: 16
V gene: TRBV3-1/TRBV3-2
J gene: TRBJ2-1
D gene: TRBD2

CDR3 DNA: TGTGCCAGCAGTCGAGGAGGCTATGGCTACACCTTC
CDR3 protein: CASSRGGYGYTF
clone size: .
CDR3 length: 12
V gene: TRBV28
J gene: TRBJ1-2
D gene: .

CDR3 DNA: TGTGCCAGCAGTGAAGTTAGCGGGGGGCGGGAGCAGTACTTC
CDR3 protein: CASSEVSGGREQYF
clone size: .
CDR3 length: 14
V gene: TRBV25-1
J gene: TRBJ2-7
D gene: TRBD2

CDR3 DNA: TGCAGCGTTGTGCTGGGGCCAGATACGCAGTATTTT
CDR3 protein: CSVVLGPDTQYF
clone size: .
CDR3 length: 12
V gene: TRBV29-1
J gene: TRBJ2-3
D gene: .

CDR3 DNA: TGTGCCAGTAGTTTCGCCAGGGTGGGCGGCTACACCTTC
CDR3 protein: CASSFARVGGYTF
clone size: .
CDR3 length: 13
V gene: TRBV19
J gene: TRBJ1-2
D gene: .

CDR3 DNA: TGTGCCAGCACCCTAACACCCGGGGTGTTAGTAGACACCATATATTTT
CDR3 protein: CASTLTPGVLVDTIYF
clone size: .
CDR3 length: 16
V gene: TRBV7-8
J gene: TRBJ1-3
D gene: .

CDR3 DNA: TGTGCCAGCAGTCCCTCTAGGGGAGAGGATTCACCCCTCCACTTT
CDR3 protein: CASSPSRGEDSPLHF
clone size: .
CDR3 length: 15
V gene: TRBV28
J gene: TRBJ1-6
D gene: .

CDR3 DNA: TGTGCCAGCTCACAGTGGACTAGCGGATCTCAGGGGGCAGATACGCAGTATTTT
CDR3 protein: CASSQWTSGSQGADTQYF
clone size: .
CDR3 length: 18
V gene: TRBV18
J gene: TRBJ2-3
D gene: TRBD2

CDR3 DNA: TGTGCCAGCTCGCGGCCCTCGGGGACCGGGGAGCTGTTTTTT
CDR3 protein: CASSRPSGTGELFF
clone size: .
CDR3 length: 14
V gene: TRBV18
J gene: TRBJ2-2
D gene: .

CDR3 DNA: TGCAGTGCTAGTACGCGGGGTAGCTCCTTTTACTATGGCTACACCTTC
CDR3 protein: CSASTRGSSFYYGYTF
clone size: once
CDR3 length: 16
V gene: TRBV20-1
J gene: TRBJ1-2
D gene: .

CDR3 DNA: TGTGCCAGCAGCTTCGCTGGGGCAGGTTGGACAGATACGCAGTATTTT
CDR3 protein: CASSFAGAGWTDTQYF
clone size: .
CDR3 length: 16
V gene: TRBV2
J gene: TRBJ2-3
D gene: .

CDR3 DNA: TGCAGTGCTAGTAGGGACCCCGAAGGCAATTCACCCCTCCACTTT
CDR3 protein: CSASRDPEGNSPLHF
clone size: .
CDR3 length: 15
V gene: TRBV20-1
J gene: TRBJ1-6
D gene: .

CDR3 DNA: TGTGCCAGCAGCTTAGTTGGGGTCTACGAGCAGTACTTC
CDR3 protein: CASSLVGVYEQYF
clone size: .
CDR3 length: 13
V gene: TRBV7-2
J gene: TRBJ2-7
D gene: .

CDR3 DNA: TGTGCCAGCAGCTCCGAAAGGAATTCACCCCTCCACTTT
CDR3 protein: CASSSERNSPLHF
clone size: .
CDR3 length: 13
V gene: TRBV2
J gene: TRBJ1-6
D gene: .

CDR3 DNA: TGTGCCAGCTCCATAGGGGGCAGTTCCCCCAGGGGGGAGCTGTTTTTT
CDR3 protein: CASSIGGSSPRGELFF
clone size: .
CDR3 length: 16
V gene: TRBV7-9
J gene: TRBJ2-2
D gene: TRBD1

CDR3 DNA: TGCGCCAGCAGCCAAGATCCAGGGTATCAGCCCCAGCATTTT
CDR3 protein: CASSQDPGYQPQHF
clone size: once
CDR3 length: 14
V gene: TRBV4-1
J gene: TRBJ1-5
D gene: .

CDR3 DNA: TGCGCCAGCAGCCTACCGGGACCCAGGAACACTGAAGCTTTCTTT
CDR3 protein: CASSLPGPRNTEAFF
clone size: .
CDR3 length: 15
V gene: TRBV4-1
J gene: TRBJ1-1
D gene: .

CDR3 DNA: TGTGCCATCAGTGGAAGCGGGGGGGGTTACGAGCAGTACTTC
CDR3 protein: CAISGSGGGYEQYF
clone size: .
CDR3 length: 14
V gene: TRBV10-3
J gene: TRBJ2-7
D gene: TRBD2

CDR3 DNA: TGTGCCAGCAGTTACGCCCGGGAGCTGTTTTTT
CDR3 protein: CASSYARELFF
clone size: .
CDR3 length: 11
V gene: TRBV6-2/TRBV6-3
J gene: TRBJ2-2
D gene: .

CDR3 DNA: TGCGCCAGCAGCCAGGGAGGAACGGGCATCGGGGAGCTGTTTTTT
CDR3 protein: CASSQGGTGIGELFF
clone size: once
CDR3 length: 15
V gene: TRBV5-1
J gene: TRBJ2-2
D gene: .

CDR3 DNA: TGCGCCAGCAGCTTGGACTCCTCACCGAGGGAGCTGTTTTTT
CDR3 protein: CASSLDSSPRELFF
clone size: once
CDR3 length: 14
V gene: TRBV5-1
J gene: TRBJ2-2
D gene: .

CDR3 DNA: TGTGCCAGCAGCGTAGAAGGGCGCCCCGAGACCCAGTACTTC
CDR3 protein: CASSVEGRPETQYF
clone size: .
CDR3 length: 14
V gene: TRBV9
J gene: TRBJ2-5
D gene: .

CDR3 DNA: TGTGCCAGCAGCTTAAGGATCCGAACTGAAGCTTTCTTT
CDR3 protein: CASSLRIRTEAFF
clone size: .
CDR3 length: 13
V gene: TRBV11-2
J gene: TRBJ1-1
D gene: .

CDR3 DNA: TGTGCCAGCACCTTCCGGGACGAGTATAATTCACCCCTCCACTTT
CDR3 protein: CASTFRDEYNSPLHF
clone size: .
CDR3 length: 15
V gene: TRBV9
J gene: TRBJ1-6
D gene: .

CDR3 DNA: TGCAGCGTTGGCGGTGCCTACGAGCAGTACTTC
CDR3 protein: CSVGGAYEQYF
clone size: .
CDR3 length: 11
V gene: TRBV29-1
J gene: TRBJ2-7
D gene: .

CDR3 DNA: TGTGCCAGCAGCCCCCTACGGGAACGGCGGGGCACAGATACGCAGTATTTT
CDR3 protein: CASSPLRERRGTDTQYF
clone size: .
CDR3 length: 17
V gene: TRBV7-7
J gene: TRBJ2-3
D gene: .

CDR3 DNA: TGTGCCAGCAGCTTGAGAAGCATAACCCGGGAGCTGTTTTTT
CDR3 protein: CASSLRSITRELFF
clone size: .
CDR3 length: 14
V gene: TRBV5-6
J gene: TRBJ2-2
D gene: .